Following are 10 T cell receptor beta chains from one sample sequenced in a study of cytomegalovirus exposure and HLA in healthy donors. The PCR had 60 Vbeta and 13 Jbeta primers. Method: immunoSEQ multiplex PCR; TCRdb's copy keeps in-frame clones and lacks some. The sample has about 76,000 clones, approximately 79% seen once. Sequencing was carried out using PBMCs. These receptors were obtained from a man aged 25 to 40 in good health and CMV-seronegative.

This clone was detected once. V usage is TRBV7-9 and J usage is TRBJ2-1; the D gene is possibly TRBD2 (6 bases). The germline V gene encodes CDR1 SEHNR and CDR2 FQNEAQ (reference sequence). The CDR3 runs 14 residues. V was trimmed by 3 bases and J by 5 bases, leaving 11 bases between them. The CDR3 reads CASSLGGLNNEQFF. CDR3 in DNA: TGTGCCAGCAGCTTGGGGGGACTGAACAATGAGCAGTTCTTC.

This clone appeared once. The chain uses TRBV25-1 and TRBJ2-2; 9 bases agree with TRBD1. V lost 8 bases to trimming and J lost 5 bases; unmatched junction nucleotides: 3. This CDR3 is 13 amino acids long. Germline loops: CDR1 MGHDK, CDR2 SYGVNS. The CDR3, as DNA: TGTGCCAGCGGACAGGGGTCAACCGGGGAGCTGTTTTTT. Translating it yields CASGQGSTGELFF.

This clone came up a few times. This rearrangement joins TRBV4-3 to TRBJ2-7, with D possibly matching TRBD1 (6 bases). The V and J ends lost 4 bases and 2 bases respectively, with 15 bases between them. The germline CDR1 and CDR2 sequences are LGHNA and YSLEER. CDR3 length equals 15 residues. CDR3 sequence (DNA): TGCGCCAGCAGCCGGTTTCCCGGGGACACCTACGAGCAGTACTTC. Encoded protein: CASSRFPGDTYEQYF.

The gene calls are TRBV27 and TRBJ2-7, with a weak D call TRBD1 (5 bases). The length of the CDR3 is 14 residues. V gave up 3 bases and J gave up 5 bases, with 14 bases separating them. Germline values: CDR1 MNHEY, CDR2 SMNVEV (reference sequence). DNA for the CDR3: TGTGCCAGCAGTTTTGCGAGCAGGGTTGACGAGCAGTACTTC. Protein sequence: CASSFASRVDEQYF.

V gene TRBV7-2 combines with J gene TRBJ2-2; 8 bases fit TRBD1. The CDR3 spans 15 residues. Germline trimming cut 6 bases from V and 5 bases from J; bases unmatched to any gene: 8. Germline-derived CDR1 and CDR2 are SGHTA and FQGNSA. The CDR3 is CASSPRGRYTGELFF. CDR3 in DNA: TGTGCCAGCAGTCCCAGGGGGCGATATACCGGGGAGCTGTTTTTT.

The chain combines TRBV19 with TRBJ2-3; 9 bases align to TRBD1. Looked up from germline, CDR1 is LNHDA and CDR2 is SQIVND (reference sequence). V lost 5 bases to trimming and J lost 3 bases; unmatched junction nucleotides: 6. This CDR3 is 15 amino acids long. The CDR3 region is CASSGQGFRTDTQYF. CDR3 DNA sequence: TGTGCCAGTAGTGGACAGGGGTTCAGGACAGATACGCAGTATTTT. Combining the CDR3 with reference TRBV19 and TRBJ2-3 gives the whole variable domain DGGITQSPKYLFRKEGQNVTLSCEQNLNHDAMYWYRQDPGQGLRLIYYSQIVNDFQKGDIAEGYSVSREKKESFPLTVTSAQKNPTAFYLCASSGQGFRTDTQYFGPGTRLTVL.

V gene TRBV7-9 combines with J gene TRBJ1-1; 9 nucleotides agree with TRBD1. V shed 0 bases and J 6 bases; nucleotides not matched to a gene: 5. The CDR3 is 15 residues long. Per germline, CDR1 SEHNR and CDR2 FQNEAQ (reference sequence). This CDR3 reads CASSLADRGFAEAFF. CDR3 sequence (DNA): TGTGCCAGCAGCTTAGCAGACAGGGGGTTCGCTGAAGCTTTCTTT. Complete variable domain (other parts from reference TRBV7-9 and TRBJ1-1): DTGVSQNPRHKITKRGQNVTFRCDPISEHNRLYWYRQTLGQGPEFLTYFQNEAQLEKSRLLSDRFSAERPKGSFSTLEIQRTEQGDSAMYLCASSLADRGFAEAFFGQGTRLTVV.

This chain uses TRBV2 with TRBJ1-5, with TRBD1 as a possible D gene (5 bases). The CDR3 sequence is 12 residues long. In germline, CDR1 is SNHLY, CDR2 FYNNEI. The germline V and J ends were trimmed by 5 bases and 5 bases, with 7 bases remaining between them. The CDR3 DNA sequence: TGTGCCAGCAGTCAACAGGATCAGCCCCAGCATTTT. The encoded protein is CASSQQDQPQHF.

The V call is TRBV5-6, the J call TRBJ2-3, with a possible D match to TRBD2 (5 bases). Germline V lookup: CDR1 SGHDT, CDR2 YYEEEE. Trimming left V 1 base short and J 5 bases short, with 11 bases between. This CDR3 region has 14 residues. The CDR3 bases are TGTGCCAGCAGCTTGCAATCGGGGTTAGATACGCAGTATTTT. This sequence encodes CASSLQSGLDTQYF.

The chain joins TRBV4-2 to TRBJ2-1; TRBD2 matches at 13 bases. CDR3 length equals 16 residues. V lost 4 bases and J lost 9; bases outside the gene matches: 9. Germline values: CDR1 LGHNA, CDR2 YNFKEQ. The CDR3 loop reads CASSRLAGGSPGEQFF. The CDR3 bases are TGTGCCAGCAGCCGACTAGCGGGGGGATCACCTGGTGAGCAGTTCTTC.